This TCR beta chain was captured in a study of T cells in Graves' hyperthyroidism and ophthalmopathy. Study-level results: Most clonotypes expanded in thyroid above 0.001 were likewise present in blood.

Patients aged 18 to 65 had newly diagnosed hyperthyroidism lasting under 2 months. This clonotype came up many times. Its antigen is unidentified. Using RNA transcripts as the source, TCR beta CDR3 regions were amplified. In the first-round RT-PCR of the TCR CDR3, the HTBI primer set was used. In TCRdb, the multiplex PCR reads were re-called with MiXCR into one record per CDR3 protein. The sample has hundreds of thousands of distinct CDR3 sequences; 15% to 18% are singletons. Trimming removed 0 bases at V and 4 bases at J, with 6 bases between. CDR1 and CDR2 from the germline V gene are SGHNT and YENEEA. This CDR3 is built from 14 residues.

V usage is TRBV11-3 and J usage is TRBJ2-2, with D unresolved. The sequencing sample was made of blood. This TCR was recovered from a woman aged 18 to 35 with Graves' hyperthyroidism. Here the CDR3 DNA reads TGTGCCAGCAGCTTAGACAGGAGCACCGGGGAGCTGTTTTTT. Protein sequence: CASSLDRSTGELFF.